This T cell receptor beta chain was profiled in a study of T cells after somatic rescue of genetic block (dated by TCRdb to the early 2020s). A note on the overall study: What the study looked at was long-term robustness, specifically in a T-cell system that came about through somatic rescue of a genetic block in T-cell development.

The library was obtained by the immunoSEQ multiplex PCR assay. TCRdb re-hosts the immuneACCESS table, in-frame sequences only. Its copies lack some clones; in the studies checked, an unresolved V gene accounts for under half of them, and the cause for the rest is not known. The sample table contains about 68,000 clones; only one count was recorded for 85% to 95% of them. The biggest ten clones account for 2.9% of the sample. A remark on this clone: Its recognized antigen is unknown. No much larger clone is present one base from it, and per-base qualities are unavailable.

In the germline V gene, CDR1 corresponds to KGHSH and CDR2 to LQKENI. V is clipped by 5 bases and J by 0 bases, and the sequence between their germline boundaries is 14 bases long. Measured from the cysteine to the phenylalanine, the CDR3 is 17 residues long. Only the CDR3 DNA is retained, 51 bases long and in frame from the first base. In this chain, TRBV18 is recombined with TRBJ2-6, with a weak D call of TRBD2 (5 bases match). Source material: peripheral blood mononuclear cells (PBMCs). This TCR was recovered from a man aged 35 to 55. The nucleotides read TGTGCCAGCTCAGCGCTCGCTCGGGGCTCTGGGGCCAACGTCCTGACTTTC. This sequence encodes CASSALARGSGANVLTF.